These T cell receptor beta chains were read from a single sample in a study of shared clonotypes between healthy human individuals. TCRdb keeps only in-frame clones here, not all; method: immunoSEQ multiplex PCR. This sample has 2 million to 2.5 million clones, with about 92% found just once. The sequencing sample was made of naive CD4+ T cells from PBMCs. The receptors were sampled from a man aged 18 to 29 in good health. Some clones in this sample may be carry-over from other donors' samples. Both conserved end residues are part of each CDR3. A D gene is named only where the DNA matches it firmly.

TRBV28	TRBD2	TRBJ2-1	CASSPAGTSGRDEQFF	TGTGCCAGCAGCCCCGCCGGGACTAGCGGGAGAGATGAGCAGTTCTTC
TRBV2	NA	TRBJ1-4	CASSHPGRLTFNEKLFF	TGTGCCAGCAGCCATCCGGGACGGCTAACCTTTAATGAAAAACTGTTTTTT
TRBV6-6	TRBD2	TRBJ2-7	CASRRPGEGRAYEQYF	TGTGCCAGCAGACGGCCCGGGGAGGGCAGGGCCTACGAGCAGTACTTC
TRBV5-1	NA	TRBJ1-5	CASSAQGNQPQHF	TGCGCCAGCAGTGCGCAGGGCAATCAGCCCCAGCATTTT
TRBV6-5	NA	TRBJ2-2	CARSRADTGELFF	TGTGCCAGATCCCGCGCGGACACCGGGGAGCTGTTTTTT
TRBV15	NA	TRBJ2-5	CATSRDVSGTQYF	TGTGCCACCAGCAGAGATGTATCGGGGACCCAGTACTTC
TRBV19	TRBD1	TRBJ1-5	CASSPRTGAVGQPQHF	TGTGCCAGTAGTCCCAGGACAGGGGCTGTAGGTCAGCCCCAGCATTTT
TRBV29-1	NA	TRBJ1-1	CGAWQGGNTEAFF	TGCGGCGCCTGGCAGGGCGGTAATACTGAAGCTTTCTTT
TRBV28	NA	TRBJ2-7	CATTNGAGRKYEQYF	TGTGCCACCACAAACGGGGCAGGGAGGAAGTACGAGCAGTACTTC
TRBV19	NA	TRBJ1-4	CASTTSVGGPNEKLFF	TGTGCCAGTACCACAAGTGTTGGGGGTCCCAATGAAAAACTGTTTTTT
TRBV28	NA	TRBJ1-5	CASSLPQQPQHF	TGTGCCAGCAGTTTACCCCAACAGCCCCAGCATTTT